The 25 T cell receptor beta chains presented below share a single source sample, sequenced in a study of metastatic and nonmetastatic thyroid tumors. TCRdb re-called the PCR reads with MiXCR. The data contain approximately 23,000 clones, 20% to 25% of them seen just once; the ten biggest clones take up 71%. Not a single patient had been given any form of treatment at any point before undergoing thyroid surgery. The sample was blood. The source of these receptors is a male donor with papillary thyroid cancer or a benign thyroid nodule (not recorded which). Some clones in this sample may be carry-over from other donors' samples.

As to this clone: At one boundary the junction diverges from the germline segment, which might be a read error. CDR3 coding DNA: TGTGCCAGTAGTTTAACAGGGCTAGAAACAGATACGCTGTATTTT. Protein product: CASSLTGLETDTLYF. The chain employs TRBV19 and TRBJ2-3; the D gene is possibly TRBD1 (6 bases). The germline gives CDR1 LNHDA, CDR2 SQIVND (reference sequence). The CDR3 is 15 amino acids.

The sample holds a few counts of this clone. The CDR3 coding sequence is TGTGCCAGCAGTTTTCCCGGACTAGCGGCGACCTACGAGCAGTACTTC. Protein product: CASSFPGLAATYEQYF. The chain combines TRBV28 with TRBJ2-7, with 10 bases lining up with TRBD2. This CDR3 has 16 residues. Germline V gene lookup returns CDR1 MDHEN and CDR2 SYDVKM. V lost 3 bases, J lost 2 bases, and 7 bases stayed unmatched.

The V gene is TRBV28, the J gene TRBJ2-7; 7 nucleotides align to TRBD2. Germline V CDR1 and CDR2: MDHEN, SYDVKM. This CDR3 spans 15 amino acids. With 5 bases clipped from V and 3 bases from J, the junction kept 10 bases outside the gene matches. This CDR3 reads CASSPSPGTNYEQYF. The CDR3 nucleotides are TGTGCCAGCAGTCCATCTCCCGGGACTAACTACGAGCAGTACTTC. Together with reference TRBV28 and TRBJ2-7, the CDR3 gives the full variable domain: DVKVTQSSRYLVKRTGEKVFLECVQDMDHENMFWYRQDPGLGLRLIYFSYDVKMKEKGDIPEGYSVSREKKERFSLILESASTNQTSMYLCASSPSPGTNYEQYFGPGTRLTVT.

This sequence joins TRBV11-2 and TRBJ2-7; D gene ambiguous. This CDR3 is 15 amino acids long. CDR1 and CDR2 (germline): SGHAT, FQNNGV. V lost 0 bases and J 2 bases, leaving 11 bases between the germline ends. The CDR3 DNA is TGTGCCAGCAGCTTAGATAACTTCCCAACCTACGAGCAGTACTTC. Its protein is CASSLDNFPTYEQYF.

This clone was seen many times. The rearrangement uses TRBV20-1 and TRBJ2-1, with 7 nucleotides matching TRBD1. The CDR3 runs 13 residues. V dropped 2 bases and J dropped 8; count of bases not matched to a gene: 6. CDR1 DFQATT and CDR2 SNEGSKA come from the germline V gene (reference sequence). The CDR3 region has the DNA TGCAGTGCTAGAAGCCCACAGGGGCATGAGCAGTTCTTC. Protein: CSARSPQGHEQFF.

This clone was observed a handful of times. The chain links TRBV24-1 to TRBJ2-3; unclear D gene. The J call may be mistaken, given a closer DNA end match to TRBJ1-5. The CDR3 has 16 residues. The germline V gene has CDR1 KGHDR and CDR2 SFDVKD. CDR3 DNA: TGTGCCACCAGTGATCGGAGCGGGCCCAGCACACATACGCAGCATTTT. It encodes CATSDRSGPSTHTQHF.

This clone was counted ten times or more. The CDR3 bases are TGTGCCAGCAGGTCCAGCGGGAGTATCGGCTCCGAGTTCTTC. Its protein is CASRSSGSIGSEFF. The V and J genes are TRBV7-8 and TRBJ2-1; 8 bases align to TRBD2. Per germline, CDR1 SGHVS and CDR2 FQNEAQ. V was pared by 6 bases and J by 14 bases, with 15 bases of the junction left unmatched. This CDR3 comprises 14 residues.

The sample holds one count of this clone. The V call is TRBV7-2, the J call TRBJ1-3; D is unresolved. V lost 5 bases to trimming and J lost 0 bases, with 11 bases between them. The CDR3 is made up of 15 amino acids. Germline loops: CDR1 SGHTA, CDR2 FQGNSA. The DNA of the CDR3 is TGTGCCAGCAGCATCGGACGAACCTCTGGAAACACCATATATTTT. Amino acid sequence: CASSIGRTSGNTIYF. The entire variable domain, with the rest obtained from reference TRBV7-2 and TRBJ1-3, is as follows: GAGVSQSPSNKVTEKGKDVELRCDPISGHTALYWYRQSLGQGLEFLIYFQGNSAPDKSGLPSDRFSAERTGGSVSTLTIQRTQQEDSAVYLCASSIGRTSGNTIYFGEGSWLTVV.

This chain uses TRBV19 with TRBJ2-7, with a weak D call TRBD1 (5 bases). Germline V gene data show CDR1 as LNHDA and CDR2 as SQIVND (reference sequence). Between the trimmed V and J ends, which lost 4 bases and 1 base, there was a span of 8 bases. There are 13 residues in the CDR3. The CDR3, as DNA: TGTGCCAGTAGTACCACAGGTTCCTACGAGCAGTACTTC. Protein: CASSTTGSYEQYF.

The rearrangement joins TRBV12-3 or TRBV12-4 to TRBJ2-7; 8 bases line up with TRBD2. J was trimmed by 2 bases and V by 6 bases; bases with no gene match: 3. The length of the CDR3 is 13 residues. The CDR3 DNA reads TGTGCCAGCAGAGCGGGAGCGACCTACGAGCAGTACTTC. Its translation is CASRAGATYEQYF.

This clone was observed at least ten times. The chain uses TRBV7-9 and TRBJ2-7; TRBD2 agrees at 7 bases. The junction had 6 bases not matched to a gene; V was cut back by 5 bases and J by 5 bases. Germline loops: CDR1 SEHNR, CDR2 FQNEAQ (reference sequence). This CDR3 region has 13 residues. This CDR3 reads CASSPKTSHEQYF. The CDR3 DNA reads TGTGCCAGCAGCCCGAAGACTAGCCACGAGCAGTACTTC.

Many counts were recorded for this clone. The chain has TRBV4-1 and TRBJ1-2; D remains unclear. V lost 3 bases and J lost 10, with 24 bases in between. CDR3 length: 16 residues. Looked up from germline, CDR1 is MGHRA and CDR2 is YSYEKL. The CDR3 spells CASSHWFGLSPEYYTF. The CDR3 DNA follows: TGCGCCAGCAGCCATTGGTTCGGGCTAAGTCCGGAGTACTACACCTTC.

This clone was found many times. CDR3 sequence: CASSSDGYQPQHF. CDR3 nucleotide sequence: TGTGCCAGCAGTTCCGACGGTTATCAGCCCCAGCATTTT. J is TRBJ1-5 and V is TRBV28; D not resolved. Germline V gene lookup returns CDR1 MDHEN and CDR2 SYDVKM. Deletions cut 4 bases from V and 5 bases from J, with 9 bases between. This CDR3 comprises 13 residues. Complete variable domain (other parts from reference TRBV28 and TRBJ1-5): DVKVTQSSRYLVKRTGEKVFLECVQDMDHENMFWYRQDPGLGLRLIYFSYDVKMKEKGDIPEGYSVSREKKERFSLILESASTNQTSMYLCASSSDGYQPQHFGDGTRLSIL.

CDR3 bases: TGTGCCAGCAGTGAAACGACAGGGGGCATAATCAGGGCCAACGTCCTGACTTTC. This sequence encodes CASSETTGGIIRANVLTF. The V and J genes are TRBV6-1 and TRBJ2-6, with 10 bases matching TRBD1. The CDR3 is 18 residues long. V trimming: 2 bases; J trimming: 5 bases; junction bases outside the gene matches: 9. Looked up from germline, CDR1 is MNHNS and CDR2 is SASEGT.

The chain joins TRBV20-1 to TRBJ1-6; 9 positions agree with TRBD1. Per germline, CDR1 DFQATT and CDR2 SNEGSKA (reference sequence). V lost 1 base to trimming and J lost 3 bases; unmatched junction nucleotides: 7. This CDR3 is built from 17 residues. CDR3 DNA: TGCAGTGCTAGAGGACTACAGGGGGCCAGCTATAATTCACCCCTCCACTTT. This encodes CSARGLQGASYNSPLHF.

This clone came up many times. The chain joins TRBV28 to TRBJ2-4; no firm D call. V was trimmed by 5 bases and J by 0 bases, leaving 11 bases between them. The germline gives CDR1 MDHEN, CDR2 SYDVKM. CDR3 length: 15 amino acids. The DNA of the CDR3 is TGTGCCAGCAGTCCCGTTAGTATAGCCAAAAACATTCAGTACTTC. Translating gives CASSPVSIAKNIQYF.

This clone was detected a few times. A read error may be the cause here, since a much bigger clone is one base away. CDR3 loop: CATSYPTSAGNEQFF. For the CDR3, the DNA is TGTGCCACCAGTTACCCCACTAGCGCAGGCAATGAGCAGTTCTTC. This rearrangement joins TRBV24-1 to TRBJ2-1; 7 bases line up with TRBD2. CDR1 and CDR2 (germline): KGHDR, SFDVKD. The CDR3 extends over 15 amino acids. The V and J ends lost 6 bases and 6 bases, in that order; junction bases with no gene match: 10.

This clone has ten or more counts. This sequence joins TRBV2 and TRBJ2-4; D tentatively reads TRBD1 or TRBD2 (5 bases each). The ends were cut back, 1 base at V and 1 base at J, with 8 bases in the middle. The CDR3 extends over 15 amino acids. CDR1 is SNHLY and CDR2 is FYNNEI in the germline V gene. In DNA, the CDR3 is TGTGCCAGCAGTGAAGGGGGGATGGCCAAAAACATTCAGTACTTC. Translated: CASSEGGMAKNIQYF.

J is TRBJ1-4 and V is TRBV7-6; 10 nucleotides match TRBD1. Germline assignment: CDR1 SGHVS and CDR2 FNYEAQ. Trimming removed 4 bases from V and 5 bases from J; junction bases left unmatched: 7. The length of the CDR3 is 16 residues. CDR3 residues: CASSSRTGGSNEKLFF. In DNA form, the CDR3 reads TGTGCCAGCAGCTCTAGGACAGGGGGTTCAAATGAAAAACTGTTTTTT.

This clone was observed at least ten times. Other nucleotide sequences in the sample specify the same CDR3. The chain employs TRBV20-1 and TRBJ2-7; TRBD2 agrees at 16 bases. Germline loops: CDR1 DFQATT, CDR2 SNEGSKA (reference sequence). The CDR3 contains 16 residues. V trimming: 6 bases; J trimming: 7 bases; junction bases outside the gene matches: 12. The chain's CDR3 is CSAISGTSGRAGEQYF. In nucleotides, the CDR3 is TGCAGTGCGATTTCCGGGACTAGCGGGAGGGCCGGGGAGCAGTACTTC.

This clone was counted at least ten times. The gene calls are TRBV28 and TRBJ2-1; the D is unclear. CDR1 MDHEN and CDR2 SYDVKM come from the germline V gene. The CDR3 consists of 11 residues. Trimming cost V 8 bases and J 8 bases, with 10 bases left between them. The CDR3 protein is CASSTEYEQFF. CDR3 bases: TGTGCCAGCTCGACTGAGTATGAGCAGTTCTTC. The variable domain in full, completed from reference TRBV28 and TRBJ2-1, reads DVKVTQSSRYLVKRTGEKVFLECVQDMDHENMFWYRQDPGLGLRLIYFSYDVKMKEKGDIPEGYSVSREKKERFSLILESASTNQTSMYLCASSTEYEQFFGPGTRLTVL.

The chain employs TRBV7-8 and TRBJ2-7; D is unclear. The germline V and J ends were trimmed by 5 bases and 0 bases, with 8 bases remaining between them. The CDR3 is 13 residues long. Germline assignment: CDR1 SGHVS and CDR2 FQNEAQ. CDR3 DNA sequence: TGTGCCAGCAGCCTGACTCCCTCCTACGAGCAGTACTTC. It yields the protein CASSLTPSYEQYF.

This clone showed up many times. The chain has TRBV20-1 and TRBJ2-7, with D perhaps assigned TRBD1 or TRBD2 (5 bases each). CDR3 length: 14 amino acids. CDR1 is DFQATT and CDR2 is SNEGSKA in the germline V gene (reference sequence). V lost 7 bases and J lost 0, with 16 bases in between. CDR3 nucleotides: TGCAGTGTGGGGTTGGCAGGGAGCTCCTACGAGCAGTACTTC. Translating it yields CSVGLAGSSYEQYF.

This clone appeared many times. In DNA, the CDR3 is TGTGCCACCAGCAGAGATTTAGGTGCAACTAATGAAAAACTGTTTTTT. It is translated as CATSRDLGATNEKLFF. The chain combines TRBV15 with TRBJ1-4; no clear D gene. Germline V gene data show CDR1 as LNHNV and CDR2 as YYDKDF (reference sequence). V dropped 0 bases and J dropped 0 bases, with 8 bases sitting between them. This CDR3 has 16 residues.

This chain joins TRBV19 and TRBJ1-6; no reliable D call. The V gene lost 7 bases and the J gene lost 9 bases, with 22 bases spanning the gap. This CDR3 is 16 amino acids long. The germline V gene encodes CDR1 LNHDA and CDR2 SQIVND (reference sequence). Here the CDR3 DNA reads TGTGCCAGTAAGGTGACGTGGGCGGACCTAGGTTCACCCCTCCACTTT. The encoded protein is CASKVTWADLGSPLHF. The full variable domain, in which reference TRBV19 and TRBJ1-6 provide the parts outside the CDR3, is DGGITQSPKYLFRKEGQNVTLSCEQNLNHDAMYWYRQDPGQGLRLIYYSQIVNDFQKGDIAEGYSVSREKKESFPLTVTSAQKNPTAFYLCASKVTWADLGSPLHFGNGTRLTVT.